Listed below are T cell receptor beta chains from one sample, sequenced in a study of cytomegalovirus exposure and HLA in healthy donors. Sequencing was performed with immunoSEQ multiplex PCR; in TCRdb, only in-frame clones are kept and a portion is missing. The table lists more than 200,000 clones, about three quarters of them singletons. The sample taken for sequencing was PBMCs. The source of these receptors is a middle-aged man in good health and CMV-seronegative. Both conserved end residues are part of each CDR3.

TRBJ1-5 TRBV7-2 CASSFEASNQPQHF
TRBJ2-5 TRBV9 CASSVGLAGARIQETQYF
TRBJ1-2 TRBV4-1 CASSQGDSQVWGYTF
TRBJ2-5 TRBV5-1 CASSFQAGGQETQYF
TRBJ1-3 TRBV30 CAWSVRGTRVGHTIYF
TRBJ1-1 TRBV19 CASSPWEGGNTEAFF
TRBJ1-5 TRBV7-2 CASSSGTGTMPQHF
TRBJ1-1 TRBV5-4 CASSWAPGDTEAFF
TRBJ2-5 TRBV10-3 CAISLGTGGYQETQYF
TRBJ2-7 TRBV7-9 CASSLVTGNYEQYF
TRBJ2-7 TRBV5-1 CASSRDRSGEQYF
TRBJ1-2 TRBV5-1 CASSLTGGSRGYTF
TRBJ2-5 TRBV23-1 CASESTTRQGCETQYF
TRBJ2-3 TRBV6-1 CASRASGNTDTQYF
TRBJ2-1 TRBV19 CATGLAGGNEQFF
TRBJ2-1 TRBV6-4 CASSDSYRGRYNEQFF
TRBJ2-4 TRBV2 CASRPGGTKNIQYF
- TRBV10-3 CAISESESGSYEQYF
TRBJ1-6 TRBV5-1 CASTKAPSLKYNSPLHF
TRBJ2-4 TRBV4-2 CASSQDWGGSGRNIQYF
TRBJ2-2 TRBV4-3 CASSQATGKGGELFF
TRBJ1-5 TRBV6-1 CAIPLREGSNQPQHF
TRBJ1-5 TRBV2 CASSATGVWQPQHF
TRBJ2-2 TRBV7-2 CASSLARERGVTGELFF
TRBJ2-7 TRBV12-5 CASGLGTGGQWEQYF
TRBJ2-7 TRBV15 CATSRDVAGRDEQYF
TRBJ1-1 TRBV7-2 CASSPRTGMNTEAFF
TRBJ1-5 TRBV6-1 CASSGGRGGDQPQHF
TRBJ1-5 TRBV2 CASRKGGPGPQHF
TRBJ1-1 TRBV5-1 CASSLGQGTNEAFF
TRBJ1-1 TRBV7-9 CASSLGGGTNTEAFF
TRBJ1-1 TRBV6-6 CASSLLGTLNTEAFF
TRBJ2-7 TRBV29-1 CSVPGANPYEQYF
TRBJ1-1 TRBV18 CASLPQGAMNTEAFF
TRBJ2-5 TRBV12-5 CASGFPGGGNQETQYF
TRBJ2-5 TRBV7-9 CASSFGQGQETQYF
TRBJ2-7 TRBV6-5 CASRQGSYEQYF
TRBJ2-1 TRBV7-3 CASSSGQGNEQFF
TRBJ1-2 TRBV29-1 CSVEDLAEGYGYTF
TRBJ2-3 TRBV2 CASSEVRSGTDTQYF
TRBJ2-3 TRBV6-5 CASSTGVGDTQYF
TRBJ2-4 TRBV6-1 CASSGRRTGLAKNIQYF
TRBJ2-7 TRBV27 CASTPTGDSSYEQYF
TRBJ1-3 TRBV28 CASGGLGGAYGNTIYF
TRBJ1-1 TRBV7-2 CASSPGRRGEAFF
TRBJ2-4 TRBV5-4 CASSPPSGNIQYF
TRBJ2-7 TRBV15 CATSRPMTGGYYEQYF
TRBJ2-3 TRBV5-8 CASSIGHRVLADTQYF
TRBJ1-5 TRBV14 CASSQGQLPQHF
TRBJ2-5 TRBV6-5 CASSGAQETQYF
TRBJ2-7 TRBV7-2 CASSLLTSGPYEQYF
TRBJ1-1 TRBV15 CATSRERGTEAFF
TRBJ2-7 TRBV5-5 CASSLGLAGGKAYEQYF
TRBJ1-3 TRBV7-2 CASSPNPGTTGNTIYF
TRBJ2-2 TRBV2 CASSETGTGELFF
TRBJ1-2 TRBV7-2 CASRDRGTMNYGYTF
TRBJ1-1 TRBV5-6 CASSSNTEAFF
TRBJ2-1 TRBV9 CASSVGLAGGNEQFF
TRBJ2-1 TRBV7-2 CASSRTSWAVNEQFF